These 32 T cell receptor beta chains were all obtained from the same sample, sequenced in a study of T cell repertoires in cytomegalovirus infection. No antigens are known for them. TCRdb independently ran MiXCR on the reads; one entry per CDR3 protein. The table shows some 320,000 distinct CDR3 sequences, with roughly 28% occurring only once. The specimen comprised cultured PBMCs, sampled from culture after CMV antigen stimulation. Receptor source: a human donor in good health (CMV status not recorded). Some clones in this sample may be carry-over from other donors' samples.

The V and J genes are TRBV19 and TRBJ2-7; 11 positions agree with TRBD2. Per the germline V gene, CDR1 is LNHDA and CDR2 is SQIVND (reference sequence). This CDR3 comprises 17 residues. J gave up 3 bases and V 0 bases, and 7 bases lay outside the gene matches. CDR3 DNA: TGTGCCAGTAGTATAGATGGGGAAGGACTAGCGGGCTACGAGCAGTACTTC. Protein product: CASSIDGEGLAGYEQYF.

The chain uses TRBV20-1 and TRBJ2-1, with 10 nucleotides matching TRBD2. This CDR3 is built from 15 residues. Germline V CDR1 and CDR2: DFQATT, SNEGSKA (reference sequence). With 6 bases clipped from V and 9 bases from J, the junction kept 14 bases outside the gene matches. CDR3 amino acids: CSAELAGTRQGEQFF. CDR3 coding DNA: TGCAGTGCCGAACTAGCGGGAACTCGGCAGGGTGAGCAGTTCTTC.

This clonotype was counted a few times. CDR3 protein: CASSLEYSTKETQYF. The CDR3 DNA is TGTGCCAGCAGCTTAGAATACAGCACAAAAGAGACCCAGTACTTC. The chain has TRBV7-8 and TRBJ2-5; unclear D gene. V was shortened by 1 base and J by 3 bases, with 12 bases between the two germline ends. The CDR3 loop spans 15 amino acids. From germline, CDR1 is SGHVS and CDR2 FQNEAQ.

The gene calls are TRBV12-3 or TRBV12-4 and TRBJ2-4; D remains ambiguous. Trimming removed 7 bases at V and 0 bases at J, with 10 bases between. CDR3 length equals 14 residues. The CDR3 spells CASKGQTAKNIQYF. CDR3 nucleotides: TGTGCCAGCAAGGGTCAAACAGCCAAAAACATTCAGTACTTC.

This clonotype was seen more than once but under ten times. J is TRBJ2-7 and V is TRBV20-1; 8 nucleotides agree with TRBD1. Looked up from germline, CDR1 is DFQATT and CDR2 is SNEGSKA (reference sequence). CDR3 length equals 14 residues. The V gene end was trimmed by 5 bases and the J gene end by 3 bases; junction bases not matched to a gene: 9. CDR3 loop: CSAHDRDRNYEQYF. Here the CDR3 DNA reads TGCAGTGCTCACGACCGGGACAGGAACTACGAGCAGTACTTC.

The V gene is TRBV29-1, the J gene TRBJ2-6, with no clear D. This CDR3 is built from 13 residues. From germline, CDR1 is SQVTM and CDR2 ANQGSEA. Trimming shortened V by 5 bases and J by 2 bases, and 7 bases separated the two germline ends. This CDR3 reads CSVKVAGANVLTF. CDR3 DNA sequence: TGCAGCGTTAAAGTTGCTGGGGCCAACGTCCTGACTTTC.

This clonotype was observed once. V and J are TRBV28 and TRBJ1-2; D ambiguous. Trimming stripped 6 bases from V and 1 base from J, with 6 bases between. This CDR3 has 12 residues. Germline CDR1 reads MDHEN; CDR2 reads SYDVKM. This chain's CDR3 is CASSYYNYGYTF. The CDR3 DNA reads TGTGCCAGCAGCTATTATAACTATGGCTACACCTTC.

This clonotype has a handful of counts. The chain uses TRBV27 and TRBJ2-1, with TRBD2 matching 9 bases. There are 16 residues in the CDR3. The germline gives CDR1 MNHEY, CDR2 SMNVEV (reference sequence). V was pared by 6 bases and J by 6 bases, with 12 bases of the junction left unmatched. CDR3 region: CASSPGLARYINEQFF. In DNA form, the CDR3 reads TGTGCCAGCAGCCCCGGACTAGCGAGGTACATCAATGAGCAGTTCTTC.

The rearrangement joins TRBV7-9 to TRBJ2-1; 7 bases align to TRBD2. The V and J ends lost 2 bases and 2 bases, in that order; junction bases with no gene match: 9. This CDR3 has 17 amino acids. Germline V lookup: CDR1 SEHNR, CDR2 FQNEAQ (reference sequence). CDR3 in DNA: TGTGCCAGCAGCTTATCAAGCGGGGCGGGGGCCTACAATGAGCAGTTCTTC. Its protein product is CASSLSSGAGAYNEQFF.

The rearrangement joins TRBV7-6 to TRBJ1-3; D is possibly TRBD1 (6 bases). Germline V lookup: CDR1 SGHVS, CDR2 FNYEAQ. Trimming removed 2 bases from V and 3 bases from J, with 20 bases in between. There are 18 residues in the CDR3. The CDR3: CASSLPMRGGDYGNTIYF. DNA for the CDR3: TGTGCCAGCAGCTTACCGATGAGGGGGGGAGATTATGGAAACACCATATATTTT. The full variable domain, its missing parts supplied by reference TRBV7-6 and TRBJ1-3, is GAGVSQSPRYKVTKRGQDVALRCDPISGHVSLYWYRQALGQGPEFLTYFNYEAQQDKSGLPNDRFSAERPEGSISTLTIQRTEQRDSAMYRCASSLPMRGGDYGNTIYFGEGSWLTVV.

The V gene is TRBV5-4, the J gene TRBJ1-1, with D uncertain. Between the trimmed V and J ends, which lost 6 bases and 3 bases, there was a span of 15 bases. Germline V lookup: CDR1 SGHNT, CDR2 YYREEE (reference sequence). The CDR3 sequence is 14 residues long. CDR3: CASTPGGGYTEAFF. The DNA for the CDR3 is TGTGCCAGCACCCCGGGAGGAGGATACACTGAAGCTTTCTTT.

This clonotype showed up just a few times. This chain uses TRBV6-1 with TRBJ2-7; either TRBD1 or TRBD2 may supply D (6 bases each). Germline values: CDR1 MNHNS, CDR2 SASEGT. Trimming took 6 bases from V and 5 from J, leaving 14 bases between them. The CDR3 sequence is 13 residues long. Here the CDR3 reads CASSRGPGHEQYF. In nucleotides, the CDR3 is TGTGCCAGCAGCCGGGGGCCTGGCCACGAGCAGTACTTC.

The chain is built from TRBV5-1 and TRBJ2-7; TRBD1 agrees at 7 bases. The CDR3 contains 14 residues. Germline V lookup: CDR1 SGHRS, CDR2 YFSETQ. With V trimmed by 0 bases and J by 6 bases, 6 bases remained unmatched. CDR3 protein: CASSLGGGSGEQYF. The CDR3 DNA reads TGCGCCAGCAGCTTGGGAGGGGGCTCAGGCGAGCAGTACTTC.

The chain has TRBV7-9 and TRBJ2-7; D might be TRBD1 or TRBD2, each matching 5 bases. This CDR3 has 13 residues. V was trimmed by 8 bases and J by 4 bases, leaving 15 bases between them. Germline V gene data show CDR1 as SEHNR and CDR2 as FQNEAQ (reference sequence). CDR3 DNA: TGTGCCAGCGCAGGTCTCGAGGGGTACGAGCAGTACTTC. Translation: CASAGLEGYEQYF.

This clonotype was seen a handful of times. J is TRBJ2-3 and V is TRBV20-1; possibly TRBD2 for D (7 bases). V was trimmed by 0 bases and J by 5 bases, leaving 15 bases between them. Germline CDR1 reads DFQATT; CDR2 reads SNEGSKA (reference sequence). The CDR3 totals 15 residues. CDR3 nucleotide sequence: TGCAGTGCTAGAGATCAACGGGGGGCGGGAGATACGCAGTATTTT. This translates into CSARDQRGAGDTQYF.

The chain is built from TRBV5-4 and TRBJ2-1, with 9 bases fitting TRBD2. J lost 8 bases, V lost 4 bases, and 13 bases had no gene match. The CDR3 contains 16 residues. CDR1 and CDR2 from the germline V gene are SGHNT and YYREEE (reference sequence). The CDR3 reads CASSPGGGGRADEQFF. DNA of the CDR3: TGTGCCAGCAGCCCCGGGGGGGGCGGGAGGGCCGATGAGCAGTTCTTC.

The rearrangement links TRBV12-3 or TRBV12-4 to TRBJ1-2; 8 bases line up with TRBD1. The CDR3 covers 14 residues. V shed 6 bases, J shed 7 bases, and the junction held 10 bases outside the gene matches. The CDR3 here is CASSGLRQGIGYTF. The DNA for the CDR3 is TGTGCCAGCAGCGGACTTCGACAGGGGATTGGCTACACCTTC.

The gene calls are TRBV28 and TRBJ2-7, with D possibly matching TRBD2 (5 bases). The CDR3 sequence is 16 residues long. V dropped 8 bases and J dropped 0 bases, with 20 bases sitting between them. Germline loops: CDR1 MDHEN, CDR2 SYDVKM. The CDR3 loop is CASGLRPEFFSYEQYF. In nucleotides, the CDR3 is TGTGCCAGCGGACTGCGCCCAGAATTTTTCTCCTACGAGCAGTACTTC.

In its sample, this clonotype was seen a few times. The V and J genes are TRBV6-2 or TRBV6-3 and TRBJ1-6; D ambiguous. V lost 3 bases and J lost 10, with 4 bases in between. CDR1 is MNHEY, CDR2 SVGEGT, per germline. The CDR3 contains 11 residues. The CDR3 loop is CASSYRSPLHF. The CDR3 DNA sequence: TGTGCCAGCAGTTATCGATCACCCCTCCACTTT.

This clonotype showed up just a few times. The V gene is TRBV19, the J gene TRBJ1-6; D is unclear. V lost 7 bases, J lost 7 bases, and 23 bases lay in between. CDR1 and CDR2 from the germline V gene are LNHDA and SQIVND (reference sequence). The CDR3 length is 17 residues. CDR3: CASTGSEKAPVNSPLHF. CDR3 sequence (DNA): TGTGCCAGTACGGGCAGCGAAAAAGCCCCCGTCAATTCACCCCTCCACTTT.

J is TRBJ2-2 and V is TRBV24-1; D may be TRBD1 (6 bases). V lost 1 base and J lost 0, with 8 bases in between. The germline CDR1 and CDR2 sequences are KGHDR and SFDVKD. This CDR3 is built from 16 residues. The CDR3: CATSDLGQTNTGELFF. The CDR3 nucleotides read TGTGCCACCAGTGATTTAGGACAGACGAACACCGGGGAGCTGTTTTTT.

This clonotype came up many times. CDR3 DNA sequence: TGTGCCAGCAGCTTTAACGTGGGGAGCACAGATACGCAGTATTTT. It specifies CASSFNVGSTDTQYF. The chain joins TRBV7-2 to TRBJ2-3, with D hard to call. Trimming removed 3 bases at V and 0 bases at J, with 10 bases between. Germline V gene sequence: CDR1 SGHTA, CDR2 FQGNSA. The CDR3 has 15 residues.

This chain links TRBV18 with TRBJ1-5; 9 nucleotides agree with TRBD1. V shed 5 bases, J shed 5 bases, and the junction held 4 bases outside the gene matches. CDR3 size: 14 residues. CDR1 and CDR2 (germline): KGHSH, LQKENI. CDR3 sequence reads: CASSSTGGDQPQHF. CDR3 in DNA: TGTGCCAGCTCATCGACAGGGGGGGATCAGCCCCAGCATTTT. Full variable domain (outside the CDR3, taken from reference TRBV18 and TRBJ1-5): NAGVMQNPRHLVRRRGQEARLRCSPMKGHSHVYWYRQLPEEGLKFMVYLQKENIIDESGMPKERFSAEFPKEGPSILRIQQVVRGDSAAYFCASSSTGGDQPQHFGDGTRLSIL.

The chain has TRBV6-2 or TRBV6-3 and TRBJ1-1; no definite D call. There are 15 residues in the CDR3. Per germline, CDR1 MNHEY and CDR2 SVGEGT. Trimming pared 0 bases from V and 3 bases from J, leaving 11 bases between. Here the CDR3 reads CASSYSDRGYTEAFF. Written as DNA, the CDR3 is TGTGCCAGCAGTTACTCGGACCGGGGATACACTGAAGCTTTCTTT.

V usage is TRBV20-1 and J usage is TRBJ2-5, with 8 bases that match TRBD2. The CDR3 has 14 residues. The ends lost 1 base at V and 4 bases at J; junction bases unmatched: 5. Germline CDR1 is DFQATT and CDR2 is SNEGSKA (reference sequence). CDR3 amino acids: CSARGRAGVETQYF. CDR3 bases: TGCAGTGCTAGAGGTCGAGCGGGAGTAGAGACCCAGTACTTC.

The rearrangement uses TRBV15 and TRBJ2-3; TRBD1 is a possible D gene (6 bases). The CDR3 runs 13 residues. CDR1 LNHNV and CDR2 YYDKDF come from the germline V gene (reference sequence). V was clipped by 4 bases and J by 5 bases, with 10 bases between them. Here the CDR3 reads CATSTNRVDTQYF. CDR3 in DNA: TGTGCCACCAGCACCAACAGGGTAGATACGCAGTATTTT.

This clonotype occurred a few times. As DNA, the CDR3 is TGTGCCAGCGAGAGGTCGGGAGGCGGGGGGGCAAGTGAGACCCAGTACTTC. Protein product: CASERSGGGGASETQYF. This chain links TRBV5-8 with TRBJ2-5; 9 bases align to TRBD2. There are 17 residues in the CDR3. V lost 7 bases, J lost 5 bases, and 18 bases stayed unmatched. Germline V lookup: CDR1 SGHTS, CDR2 YDEGEE.

This chain joins TRBV7-9 and TRBJ2-5; D is uncertain. From germline, CDR1 is SEHNR and CDR2 FQNEAQ (reference sequence). V gave up 1 base and J gave up 5 bases, with 11 bases separating them. This CDR3 has 14 amino acids. As DNA, the CDR3 is TGTGCCAGCAGCTTAGGGTTAGGGCCCGAGACCCAGTACTTC. It codes for CASSLGLGPETQYF.

This clonotype was counted between two and nine times. The chain employs TRBV7-9 and TRBJ1-1; 9 bases line up with TRBD1. V shed 5 bases, J shed 0 bases, and the junction held 7 bases outside the gene matches. The germline CDR1 and CDR2 sequences are SEHNR and FQNEAQ (reference sequence). This CDR3 contains 16 residues. DNA for the CDR3: TGTGCCAGCAGCGAACGGACAGGGGTCCTGAACACTGAAGCTTTCTTT. Protein sequence: CASSERTGVLNTEAFF.

The J gene is TRBJ2-1, the V gene TRBV6-5; no firm D call. The germline CDR1 and CDR2 sequences are MNHEY and SVGAGI. The CDR3 has 16 residues. Trimming pared 6 bases from V and 0 bases from J, leaving 15 bases between. DNA of the CDR3: TGTGCCAGCAGCCCCCCTCCGGGCGGCTCCTACAATGAGCAGTTCTTC. It codes for CASSPPPGGSYNEQFF.

Ten or more counts support this clonotype. The chain is built from TRBV7-2 and TRBJ1-5, with D uncertain. Trimming pared 4 bases from V and 3 bases from J, leaving 4 bases between. CDR3 length equals 12 residues. CDR1 and CDR2 (germline): SGHTA, FQGNSA. CDR3 nucleotides: TGTGCCAGCAGCTCCTACAATCAGCCCCAGCATTTT. Its protein is CASSSYNQPQHF.

The J gene is TRBJ1-2, the V gene TRBV12-3 or TRBV12-4, with 7 bases lining up with TRBD1. CDR3 length: 15 amino acids. Losses at the gene ends were 7 bases for V and 8 bases for J; bases not matched to a gene: 16. CDR3 nucleotides: TGTGCCAGCACCTTTCCCGGGACAGAGAAGGACGGCTACACCTTC. It encodes CASTFPGTEKDGYTF.